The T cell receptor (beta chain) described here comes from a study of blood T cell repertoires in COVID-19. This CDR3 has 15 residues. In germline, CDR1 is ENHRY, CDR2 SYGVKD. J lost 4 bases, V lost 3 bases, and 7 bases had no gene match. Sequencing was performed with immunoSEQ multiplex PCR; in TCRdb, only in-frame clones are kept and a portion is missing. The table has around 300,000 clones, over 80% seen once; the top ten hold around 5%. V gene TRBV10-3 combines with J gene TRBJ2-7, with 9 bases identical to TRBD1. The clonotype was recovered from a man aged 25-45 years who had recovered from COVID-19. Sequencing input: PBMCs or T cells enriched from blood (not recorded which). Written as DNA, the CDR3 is TGTGCCATCAGTGATTCGGGACAGGGTTTTTACGAGCAGTACTTC. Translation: CAISDSGQGFYEQYF.